Listed here are 26 T cell receptor beta chains from one sample, sequenced in a study of technical replicates of blood from a few donors. TCRdb's table, derived via immunoSEQ multiplex PCR, lists solely in-frame clones and lacks some. Here the sample spans fewer than 100,000 clones, approximately 97% being singletons. Sample: T cells isolated from PBMCs. Every receptor here comes from a human donor in good health.

V is TRBV19 and J is TRBJ1-1; D remains unclear. Trimming cost V 6 bases and J 2 bases, with 19 bases left between them. This CDR3 comprises 16 residues. Germline V CDR1 and CDR2: LNHDA, SQIVND (reference sequence). CDR3 coding DNA: TGTGCCAGTAGCCCAATCGATCTGAGGGTTAACACTGAAGCTTTCTTT. This sequence encodes CASSPIDLRVNTEAFF.

The gene calls are TRBV2 and TRBJ2-7, with TRBD1 matching 8 bases. J gave up 3 bases and V 3 bases, and 7 bases lay outside the gene matches. The CDR3 is 15 amino acids. Germline V CDR1 and CDR2: SNHLY, FYNNEI. The CDR3 coding sequence is TGTGCCAGCAGTGAGGGGGCAGGGGGCGACTACGAGCAGTACTTC. Its protein product is CASSEGAGGDYEQYF.

In DNA form, the CDR3 reads TGTGCCTGGAGGGGAGGGGCGGCTGGAAACACCATATATTTT. Its protein is CAWRGGAAGNTIYF. The chain recombines TRBV30 with TRBJ1-3; a weak D match, TRBD1 (5 bases). V lost 3 bases, J lost 2 bases, and 11 bases lay in between. The CDR3 is 14 amino acids. Germline V gene lookup returns CDR1 GTSNPN and CDR2 SVGIG (reference sequence).

The genes are TRBV28 and TRBJ2-7; 7 bases line up with TRBD2. Germline loops: CDR1 MDHEN, CDR2 SYDVKM. With 4 bases clipped from V and 2 bases from J, the junction kept 14 bases outside the gene matches. This CDR3 region has 17 residues. CDR3 in DNA: TGTGCCAGCAGTTCCCGCTGGGGGGAGGGCCGGACCTACGAGCAGTACTTC. It yields the protein CASSSRWGEGRTYEQYF.

The rearrangement links TRBV19 to TRBJ2-7; 11 bases align to TRBD2. Per germline, CDR1 LNHDA and CDR2 SQIVND (reference sequence). The CDR3 spans 14 residues. J was trimmed by 3 bases and V by 6 bases; bases with no gene match: 4. The CDR3 loop is CASSSLAGGYEQYF. The CDR3 region has the DNA TGTGCCAGTAGCTCGCTAGCGGGGGGCTACGAGCAGTACTTC. The full variable domain, with the rest looked up from reference TRBV19 and TRBJ2-7, is DGGITQSPKYLFRKEGQNVTLSCEQNLNHDAMYWYRQDPGQGLRLIYYSQIVNDFQKGDIAEGYSVSREKKESFPLTVTSAQKNPTAFYLCASSSLAGGYEQYFGPGTRLTVT.

The chain has TRBV5-6 and TRBJ2-1; TRBD2 aligns across 8 bases. Trimming removed 4 bases from V and 8 bases from J; junction bases left unmatched: 11. The CDR3 is made up of 15 amino acids. The germline gives CDR1 SGHDT, CDR2 YYEEEE. CDR3 coding DNA: TGTGCCAGCAGCGTAAGCGGGAGTGTTAGGGATGAGCAGTTCTTC. It is translated as CASSVSGSVRDEQFF.

This chain connects TRBV4-1 to TRBJ2-4, with 9 nucleotides matching TRBD2. Germline CDR1 reads MGHRA; CDR2 reads YSYEKL. This CDR3 region has 17 residues. V was pared by 4 bases and J by 1 base, with 8 bases of the junction left unmatched. In nucleotides, the CDR3 is TGCGCCAGCAGCCCGGGACTAGCCCAGGGGGCCAAAAACATTCAGTACTTC. Translating it yields CASSPGLAQGAKNIQYF.

This clone has only one observation. The J gene is TRBJ1-5, the V gene TRBV10-3, with D possibly being TRBD1 (5 bases). Trimming stripped 3 bases from V and 7 bases from J, with 22 bases between. Germline V CDR1 and CDR2: ENHRY, SYGVKD. The CDR3 is 17 residues long. CDR3 DNA: TGTGCCATCAGTGAAGCCACGGTTTATAAGGGGTCACAGCCCCAGCATTTT. It encodes CAISEATVYKGSQPQHF.

This sequence joins TRBV29-1 and TRBJ2-1; TRBD1 is a possible D gene (5 bases). Germline loops: CDR1 SQVTM, CDR2 ANQGSEA. V lost 3 bases to trimming and J lost 4 bases, with 13 bases between them. The length of the CDR3 is 14 residues. CDR3 protein: CSVDDSQIYNEQFF. In nucleotides, the CDR3 is TGCAGCGTTGACGACAGCCAGATATACAATGAGCAGTTCTTC.

This chain connects TRBV5-1 to TRBJ1-2; possible D gene TRBD1, 5 bases. The germline CDR1 and CDR2 sequences are SGHRS and YFSETQ. The V gene lost 1 base and the J gene lost 6 bases, with 16 bases spanning the gap. CDR3 length equals 15 residues. In DNA form, the CDR3 reads TGCGCCAGCAGCTTGTTGCAGGGAAGCCTAGATGGCTACACCTTC. Its translation: CASSLLQGSLDGYTF.

The V and J genes are TRBV28 and TRBJ2-7; 7 nucleotides align to TRBD1. V dropped 2 bases and J dropped 2; count of bases not matched to a gene: 9. CDR3 length: 16 residues. Germline-derived CDR1 and CDR2 are MDHEN and SYDVKM. The chain's CDR3 is CASSLVGGGKTYEQYF. CDR3 DNA sequence: TGTGCCAGCAGTTTAGTAGGGGGCGGAAAGACCTACGAGCAGTACTTC.

This chain joins TRBV11-3 and TRBJ2-1; no clear D. Germline loops: CDR1 SGHNT, CDR2 YENEEA. The CDR3 covers 14 residues. V shed 5 bases and J shed 5 bases, with 13 bases lying between them. The CDR3 region has the DNA TGTGCCAGCAGCCCTGTGGCTGGCAACAATGAGCAGTTCTTC. Translation gives CASSPVAGNNEQFF.

This chain links TRBV10-1 with TRBJ1-5, with 7 bases fitting TRBD1. This CDR3 has 14 residues. The V and J ends lost 6 bases and 6 bases, in that order; junction bases with no gene match: 8. The V gene's germline CDR1 is WNHNN and CDR2 SYGVQD (reference sequence). CDR3 residues: CASRDRRFGQPQHF. The CDR3, as DNA: TGCGCCAGCAGGGACAGGCGATTCGGTCAGCCCCAGCATTTT.

The chain is built from TRBV27 and TRBJ2-6, with D possibly matching TRBD1 (6 bases). The germline gives CDR1 MNHEY, CDR2 SMNVEV (reference sequence). V was cut by 1 base and J by 2 bases, with 18 bases left in between. This CDR3 region has 19 residues. Here the CDR3 reads CASSLFWDTFGAGANVLTF. CDR3 DNA: TGTGCCAGCAGTTTATTCTGGGACACCTTTGGAGCTGGGGCCAACGTCCTGACTTTC.

V is TRBV7-9 and J is TRBJ2-1; the D gene is possibly TRBD2 (7 bases). Germline-derived CDR1 and CDR2 are SEHNR and FQNEAQ (reference sequence). V was shortened by 1 base and J by 4 bases, with 14 bases between the two germline ends. The CDR3 is made up of 16 amino acids. CDR3 protein: CASSLVGGGPYNEQFF. The CDR3, as DNA: TGTGCCAGCAGCTTAGTAGGGGGGGGGCCGTACAATGAGCAGTTCTTC.

This clone has only a few counts. The rearrangement joins TRBV10-3 to TRBJ1-2; TRBD1 agrees at 7 bases. CDR3 size: 15 residues. Unmatched junction bases numbered 14, after V lost 6 bases and J lost 7 bases. The germline V gene has CDR1 ENHRY and CDR2 SYGVKD. The CDR3 nucleotides are TGTGCCATCAGCCCCGGGACAGAGATAGCCGGTGGCTACACCTTC. Protein product: CAISPGTEIAGGYTF.

This chain joins TRBV10-1 and TRBJ2-3; 7 nucleotides match TRBD2. CDR1 is WNHNN, CDR2 SYGVQD, per germline (reference sequence). J was trimmed by 2 bases and V by 9 bases; bases with no gene match: 11. CDR3 length: 15 residues. The CDR3 nucleotides are TGCGCCAGAATCGAAGGTAGGGACTACACAGATACGCAGTATTTT. It is translated as CARIEGRDYTDTQYF.

V is TRBV5-1 and J is TRBJ2-1; D possibly corresponds to TRBD1 (6 bases). This CDR3 region has 18 residues. Germline CDR1 SGHRS, CDR2 YFSETQ. The V end was cut by 3 bases, the J end by 1 base, with 20 bases between. The CDR3 here is CASSSQGVVQASYNEQFF. The CDR3 DNA reads as TGCGCCAGCAGCTCACAGGGTGTAGTACAGGCATCCTACAATGAGCAGTTCTTC.

The V call is TRBV21-1, the J call TRBJ1-2; the table's D call TRBD1 went unverified against the DNA. TRBV21-1 is reported as a pseudogene. There are 14 residues in the CDR3. The CDR3 sequence is CASSKGDRVNGYTF. The CDR3 nucleotides are TGTGCCAGCAGCAAAGGGGACAGGGTGAATGGCTACACCTTC.

The CDR3: CASSLLYRESNSPLHF. Here the CDR3 DNA reads TGTGCCAGCAGCTTACTCTACAGGGAGAGTAATTCACCCCTCCACTTT. The V gene is TRBV7-3, the J gene TRBJ1-6; maybe TRBD1 (6 bases). The germline CDR1 and CDR2 sequences are SGHTA and FQGTGA. V dropped 2 bases and J dropped 6 bases, with 14 bases sitting between them. The CDR3 is 16 residues long. Supplemented by reference TRBV7-3 and TRBJ1-6, the full variable domain reads GAGVSQTPSNKVTEKGKYVELRCDPISGHTALYWYRQSLGQGPEFLIYFQGTGAADDSGLPNDRFFAVRPEGSVSTLKIQRTERGDSAVYLCASSLLYRESNSPLHFGNGTRLTVT.

This clone occurred a few times. The chain carries TRBV5-4 and TRBJ1-5; 9 bases line up with TRBD1. The CDR3 sequence is 15 residues long. The ends lost 4 bases at V and 7 bases at J; junction bases unmatched: 9. CDR1 and CDR2 (germline): SGHNT, YYREEE (reference sequence). The CDR3 DNA reads as TGTGCCAGCAGCCTCCAGGGACAGGGATTCCAGCCCCAGCATTTT. Amino acid sequence: CASSLQGQGFQPQHF.

The count of this clone is one. The DNA of the CDR3 is TGTGCCAGTAGTGGGACAGACGCTTTGAGAGAGACCCAGTACTTC. This codes for CASSGTDALRETQYF. This chain joins TRBV19 and TRBJ2-5; 7 bases align to TRBD1. Germline values: CDR1 LNHDA, CDR2 SQIVND (reference sequence). The V and J ends lost 5 bases and 4 bases, in that order; junction bases with no gene match: 10. The CDR3 is made up of 15 amino acids.

The genes are TRBV6-6 and TRBJ2-3, with D uncertain. With 6 bases removed from V and 2 bases from J, the gap between germline ends came to 9 bases. Per germline, CDR1 MNHNY and CDR2 SVGAGI (reference sequence). The CDR3 length is 13 residues. The CDR3 region has the DNA TGTGCCAGCAGAACAACTAACACAGATACGCAGTATTTT. Protein: CASRTTNTDTQYF.

This rearrangement joins TRBV2 to TRBJ2-3, with 9 bases aligning to TRBD1. V lost 3 bases, J lost 11 bases, and 9 bases stayed unmatched. CDR3 size: 14 residues. The germline gives CDR1 SNHLY, CDR2 FYNNEI. CDR3 loop: CASSDLPGQGGQYF. The CDR3 bases are TGTGCCAGCAGTGACTTACCGGGACAGGGTGGGCAGTATTTT.

This chain uses TRBV19 with TRBJ1-2, with 9 positions matching TRBD1. This CDR3 has 17 amino acids. Per germline, CDR1 LNHDA and CDR2 SQIVND (reference sequence). V shed 6 bases and J 4 bases; nucleotides not matched to a gene: 15. The CDR3 nucleotides are TGTGCCAGTAGCCGGGACTTTGGGGGACAGGGACTCTATGGCTACACCTTC. It translates to CASSRDFGGQGLYGYTF.

The chain is built from TRBV4-1 and TRBJ2-7, with TRBD2 identical over 8 bases. The trim removed 1 base at V and 4 bases at J, leaving 9 bases unmatched. This CDR3 comprises 16 residues. The germline gives CDR1 MGHRA, CDR2 YSYEKL. In DNA form, the CDR3 reads TGCGCCAGCAGCCAAGCGTGGACTAGCTTAAAGTACGAGCAGTACTTC. Protein product: CASSQAWTSLKYEQYF.